These 29 T cell receptor beta chains share one sample of origin, sequenced in a study of naive and memory T cell subsets. The beta constant-region primer was an equimolar mix of two oligonucleotides covering TRBC1 and TRBC2. TCRdb used MiXCR to reprocess the UMI-ligation and nested PCR reads, holding one entry per CDR3 protein. This sample has 81,000 or so distinct CDR3 sequences, with more than 6.5% found just once. Sequencing input: central memory CD4+ T cells from blood. These receptors all come from a human donor in good health.

The sample holds many counts of this clonotype. J is TRBJ2-5 and V is TRBV11-2, with 11 bases aligning to TRBD1. The CDR3 sequence is 15 residues long. After removal of 5 bases from V and 2 bases from J, the junction contained 4 bases not matched to a gene. Germline assignment: CDR1 SGHAT and CDR2 FQNNGV. Here the CDR3 DNA reads TGTGCCAGCAGCGGGGGACAGGGGGGACAAGAGACCCAGTACTTC. This sequence encodes CASSGGQGGQETQYF.

This clonotype has a count of ten or more. The chain links TRBV7-8 to TRBJ2-5; D not certain. V dropped 1 base and J dropped 1 base, with 4 bases sitting between them. This CDR3 spans 13 amino acids. Germline V gene sequence: CDR1 SGHVS, CDR2 FQNEAQ. Here the CDR3 reads CASSLVTQETQYF. For the CDR3, the DNA is TGTGCCAGCAGCTTAGTGACCCAAGAGACCCAGTACTTC.

This clonotype was observed a handful of times. The chain has TRBV6-5 and TRBJ2-2; tentatively, D is TRBD1 (7 bases). The CDR3 is made up of 17 amino acids. In germline, CDR1 is MNHEY, CDR2 SVGAGI. V lost 6 bases and J 6 bases, leaving 23 bases between the germline ends. CDR3 sequence (DNA): TGTGCCAGCAGGTTAAGGGGGCCGGGGGCGAGTTCCGGGGAGCTGTTTTTT. The encoded protein is CASRLRGPGASSGELFF.

The V gene is TRBV29-1, the J gene TRBJ1-2; D uncertain. Trimming stripped 6 bases from V and 3 bases from J, with 11 bases between. This CDR3 spans 12 amino acids. Looked up from germline, CDR1 is SQVTM and CDR2 is ANQGSEA. CDR3 DNA: TGCAGCGTGGTCTATGGGGACTATGGCTACACCTTC. Amino acid sequence: CSVVYGDYGYTF. Filled out from reference TRBV29-1 and TRBJ1-2, the complete variable domain reads SAVISQKPSRDICQRGTSLTIQCQVDSQVTMMFWYRQQPGQSLTLIATANQGSEATYESGFVIDKFPISRPNLTFSTLTVSNMSPEDSSIYLCSVVYGDYGYTFGSGTRLTVV.

The chain combines TRBV18 with TRBJ2-1; D unresolved. Germline V gene data show CDR1 as KGHSH and CDR2 as LQKENI. V was pared by 3 bases and J by 7 bases, with 10 bases between. This CDR3 contains 13 residues. For the CDR3, the DNA is TGTGCCAGCTCACCTTTTAAGGGAAATGAGCAGTTCTTC. Translated, it gives CASSPFKGNEQFF.

The V gene is TRBV19, the J gene TRBJ2-7; D uncertain. Between the trimmed V and J ends, which lost 5 bases and 7 bases, there was a span of 9 bases. Per germline, CDR1 LNHDA and CDR2 SQIVND (reference sequence). The CDR3 is 11 residues long. This CDR3 reads CASSSTREQYF. DNA for the CDR3: TGTGCCAGTAGTTCGACTCGGGAGCAGTACTTC.

In its sample, this clonotype was seen many times. This rearrangement joins TRBV29-1 to TRBJ1-2, with unresolved D. Germline loops: CDR1 SQVTM, CDR2 ANQGSEA. V was shortened by 6 bases and J by 2 bases, with 13 bases between the two germline ends. CDR3 length: 13 amino acids. In DNA, the CDR3 is TGCAGCGTCGCCTCGACCGGGAACTATGGCTACACCTTC. Translated, it gives CSVASTGNYGYTF.

This clonotype was seen ten or more times. This sequence joins TRBV4-3 and TRBJ1-1; D is undetermined. The CDR3 contains 16 residues. With 0 bases removed from V and 4 bases from J, the gap between germline ends came to 15 bases. The germline V gene encodes CDR1 LGHNA and CDR2 YSLEER. The CDR3 DNA is TGCGCCAGCAGCCAAGATCTAGGAGGGTCGGGCACTGAAGCTTTCTTT. Translation: CASSQDLGGSGTEAFF.

The chain recombines TRBV29-1 with TRBJ2-5; 8 nucleotides agree with TRBD2. Germline CDR1 is SQVTM and CDR2 is ANQGSEA. CDR3 size: 13 residues. The J segment lost 4 bases and the V segment lost 7 bases, leaving 8 bases of the junction unmatched. Written as DNA, the CDR3 is TGCAGCGCCGGGAGGGATTCAGGAGAGACCCAGTACTTC. This sequence encodes CSAGRDSGETQYF.

This clonotype has just a few counts. The rearrangement uses TRBV11-2 and TRBJ1-1; D remains unclear. Germline V gene lookup returns CDR1 SGHAT and CDR2 FQNNGV. This CDR3 is 12 amino acids long. Deletions cut 5 bases from V and 7 bases from J, with 11 bases between. The CDR3 coding sequence is TGTGCCAGCAGCCTAAATCGCCTTGAAGCTTTCTTT. The encoded protein is CASSLNRLEAFF.

This clonotype was counted many times. This CDR3 is CASSQQGFYGYTF. The CDR3 DNA reads TGTGCCAGCAGCCAACAGGGGTTCTATGGCTACACCTTC. The chain links TRBV7-3 to TRBJ1-2; TRBD1 agrees at 7 bases. The CDR3 runs 13 residues. V lost 5 bases and J lost 4; bases outside the gene matches: 4. Germline CDR1 is SGHTA and CDR2 is FQGTGA.

The sample holds many counts of this clonotype. The V and J genes are TRBV6-2 or TRBV6-3 and TRBJ2-7; 14 bases are a match to TRBD2. This CDR3 has 15 residues. V gave up 2 bases and J gave up 6 bases; unmatched junction bases: 3. Germline values: CDR1 MNHEY, CDR2 SVGEGT. The CDR3 region has the DNA TGTGCCAGCAGTTACGAGGGACTAGCGGGAGCCGAGCAGTACTTC. It codes for CASSYEGLAGAEQYF.

The chain combines TRBV19 with TRBJ1-1; D gene ambiguous. Trimming stripped 4 bases from V and 1 base from J, with 16 bases between. The V gene's germline CDR1 is LNHDA and CDR2 SQIVND (reference sequence). The CDR3 length is 16 residues. CDR3 DNA sequence: TGTGCCAGTAGTAAACCTCGAGGCGTAGCGAACACTGAAGCTTTCTTT. Its protein product is CASSKPRGVANTEAFF.

The V call is TRBV20-1, the J call TRBJ2-2; 8 bases match TRBD2. The V gene's germline CDR1 is DFQATT and CDR2 SNEGSKA (reference sequence). With V trimmed by 6 bases and J by 2 bases, 5 bases remained unmatched. The CDR3 is 14 residues long. CDR3 region: CSAGGGLNTGELFF. CDR3 DNA: TGCAGTGCGGGCGGGGGGTTAAACACCGGGGAGCTGTTTTTT.

The table lists this clonotype with a few counts. The CDR3 is CASSVTPDGGGELFF. Here the CDR3 DNA reads TGTGCCAGCAGCGTAACTCCGGACGGGGGCGGGGAGCTGTTTTTT. V is TRBV9 and J is TRBJ2-2; tentative D call: TRBD2 (6 bases). CDR1 and CDR2 from the germline V gene are SGDLS and YYNGEE. V was pared by 1 base and J by 7 bases, with 14 bases between. CDR3 length equals 15 residues.

This clonotype has ten or more counts. V gene TRBV7-2 combines with J gene TRBJ2-2; a possible D gene is TRBD2 (5 bases). Germline V gene sequence: CDR1 SGHTA, CDR2 FQGNSA. CDR3 length equals 16 residues. V lost 3 bases to trimming and J lost 1 base, with 12 bases between them. CDR3 DNA: TGTGCCAGCAGCTTTTATCCTAGCCGGAACACCGGGGAGCTGTTTTTT. It yields the protein CASSFYPSRNTGELFF.

In this sample, this clonotype turned up many times. The chain employs TRBV7-2 and TRBJ1-1, with D perhaps matching TRBD1 (5 bases). Germline CDR1 SGHTA, CDR2 FQGNSA. This CDR3 is built from 13 residues. The germline V and J ends were trimmed by 5 bases and 1 base, with 8 bases remaining between them. CDR3 nucleotide sequence: TGTGCCAGCAGCGAAGGACAGAACACTGAAGCTTTCTTT. As protein: CASSEGQNTEAFF.

This clonotype was observed at least ten times. V gene TRBV7-9 combines with J gene TRBJ1-1; TRBD1 agrees at 7 bases. The CDR3 loop spans 16 amino acids. With V trimmed by 3 bases and J by 2 bases, 9 bases remained unmatched. In germline, CDR1 is SEHNR, CDR2 FQNEAQ (reference sequence). The CDR3 nucleotides read TGTGCCAGCAGCTTGAAGTACAGGGGTGGCAACACTGAAGCTTTCTTT. Its protein product is CASSLKYRGGNTEAFF.

This clonotype was seen a handful of times. This chain uses TRBV25-1 with TRBJ2-2; 9 positions match TRBD1. J gave up 4 bases and V 1 base, and 4 bases lay outside the gene matches. CDR1 MGHDK and CDR2 SYGVNS come from the germline V gene. The CDR3 spans 16 residues. The CDR3 DNA reads TGTGCCAGCAGTGAATCCGGGACAGGGCGCACCGGGGAGCTGTTTTTT. Encoded protein: CASSESGTGRTGELFF.

The rearrangement links TRBV28 to TRBJ2-1; 11 bases align to TRBD2. The CDR3 is made up of 16 amino acids. V shed 6 bases and J 7 bases; nucleotides not matched to a gene: 11. Per the germline V gene, CDR1 is MDHEN and CDR2 is SYDVKM. The CDR3: CASSSQLAGAINEQFF. DNA of the CDR3: TGTGCCAGCAGCTCCCAACTAGCGGGGGCGATTAATGAGCAGTTCTTC.

Ten or more counts support this clonotype. This chain joins TRBV11-3 and TRBJ1-5, with TRBD1 as a possible D gene (5 bases). Looked up from germline, CDR1 is SGHNT and CDR2 is YENEEA. The CDR3 contains 12 residues. V lost 5 bases, J lost 8 bases, and 10 bases lay in between. The chain's CDR3 is CASSTGREPQHF. CDR3 coding DNA: TGTGCCAGCAGCACGGGACGGGAGCCCCAGCATTTT.

This clonotype showed up many times. The chain employs TRBV28 and TRBJ1-1; tentatively, D is TRBD1 (6 bases). Trimming cost V 0 bases and J 5 bases, with 16 bases left between them. The CDR3 contains 16 residues. CDR1 is MDHEN and CDR2 is SYDVKM in the germline V gene. CDR3 DNA sequence: TGTGCCAGCAGTTTATGGGCAGGGGAAAGGAGGACTGAAGCTTTCTTT. Its protein product is CASSLWAGERRTEAFF.

The chain has TRBV15 and TRBJ1-1, with D possibly matching TRBD1 (6 bases). Between the trimmed V and J ends, which lost 0 bases and 6 bases, there was a span of 14 bases. This CDR3 is 15 amino acids long. Germline V CDR1 and CDR2: LNHNV, YYDKDF (reference sequence). The CDR3 DNA follows: TGTGCCACCAGCAGAGAAACGGGGGCAAGGGCTGAAGCTTTCTTT. Encoded protein: CATSRETGARAEAFF.

This clonotype showed up just a few times. The rearrangement uses TRBV4-2 and TRBJ2-2; 14 bases fit TRBD2. The junction had 7 bases not matched to a gene; V was cut back by 4 bases and J by 0 bases. Germline V gives CDR1 LGHNA, CDR2 YNFKEQ. The CDR3 loop spans 19 amino acids. The CDR3 loop is CASSRRTSGGPSNTGELFF. Written as DNA, the CDR3 is TGTGCCAGCAGCCGACGGACTAGCGGGGGGCCCTCGAACACCGGGGAGCTGTTTTTT.

This clonotype was seen only a few times. The chain carries TRBV4-3 and TRBJ2-1; either TRBD1 or TRBD2 may supply D (6 bases each). Per the germline V gene, CDR1 is LGHNA and CDR2 is YSLEER. V lost 4 bases and J lost 6, with 13 bases in between. This CDR3 is built from 14 residues. This CDR3 reads CASSRSGGINEQFF. In DNA form, the CDR3 reads TGCGCCAGCAGCCGGTCCGGGGGCATCAATGAGCAGTTCTTC.

At least ten counts were recorded for this clonotype. The chain carries TRBV6-2 or TRBV6-3 and TRBJ2-1; D is uncertain. Between the trimmed V and J ends, which lost 4 bases and 13 bases, there was a span of 11 bases. Germline-derived CDR1 and CDR2 are MNHEY and SVGEGT. The CDR3 consists of 11 residues. The CDR3 nucleotides read TGTGCCAGCAGTTTCAAGAGGCGTCAGTTCTTC. Translation gives CASSFKRRQFF.

This clonotype turned up a few times. The V call is TRBV5-1, the J call TRBJ2-1; possibly TRBD2 for D (6 bases). The CDR3 has 15 amino acids. V gave up 0 bases and J gave up 5 bases, with 12 bases separating them. The germline V gene has CDR1 SGHRS and CDR2 YFSETQ. This CDR3 reads CASSLAAGTNNEQFF. The CDR3, as DNA: TGCGCCAGCAGCTTGGCCGCGGGGACGAACAATGAGCAGTTCTTC.

The chain is built from TRBV14 and TRBJ1-3, with 7 bases matching TRBD1. Germline V gene lookup returns CDR1 SGHDN and CDR2 FVKESK. The CDR3 covers 16 residues. With 4 bases clipped from V and 0 bases from J, the junction kept 6 bases outside the gene matches. Written as DNA, the CDR3 is TGTGCCAGCAGCCCATGGACAGGATCCTCTGGAAACACCATATATTTT. It translates to CASSPWTGSSGNTIYF.

This clonotype was seen many times. The genes are TRBV6-1 and TRBJ1-5, with D hard to call. The CDR3 has 15 residues. Trimming cost V 6 bases and J 0 bases, with 12 bases left between them. Germline values: CDR1 MNHNS, CDR2 SASEGT. CDR3 bases: TGTGCCAGCAGATTGACTTTACTTAGCAATCAGCCCCAGCATTTT. Protein product: CASRLTLLSNQPQHF.